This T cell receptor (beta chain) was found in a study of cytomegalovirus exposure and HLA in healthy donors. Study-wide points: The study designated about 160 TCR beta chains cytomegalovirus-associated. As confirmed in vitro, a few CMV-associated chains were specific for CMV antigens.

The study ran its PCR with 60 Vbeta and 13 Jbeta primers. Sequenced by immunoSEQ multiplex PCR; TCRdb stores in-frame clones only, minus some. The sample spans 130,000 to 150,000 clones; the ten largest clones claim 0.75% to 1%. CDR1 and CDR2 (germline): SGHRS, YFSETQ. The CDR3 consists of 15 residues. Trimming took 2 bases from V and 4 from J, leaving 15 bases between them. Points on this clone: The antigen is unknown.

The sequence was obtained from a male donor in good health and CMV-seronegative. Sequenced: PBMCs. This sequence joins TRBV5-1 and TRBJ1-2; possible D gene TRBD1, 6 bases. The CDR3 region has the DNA TGCGCCAGCAGCTTTACAGGGAAGGTCGGCTATGGCTACACCTTC. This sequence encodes CASSFTGKVGYGYTF.